This TCR beta chain was identified in a study of T cells after yellow fever vaccination. Using its own MiXCR run on the 5' RACE reads, TCRdb lists one record per CDR3 protein. This sample has 550,000 to 750,000 distinct CDR3 sequences, with 13% found just once. This clonotype occurred many times. V gave up 3 bases and J gave up 4 bases; unmatched junction bases: 3. The germline CDR1 and CDR2 sequences are SGHAT and FQNNGV. The CDR3 consists of 15 residues. V gene TRBV11-2 combines with J gene TRBJ2-2; 9 nucleotides agree with TRBD1. The clonotype originates from a man aged 25-45 years who received the YFV17D yellow fever vaccine. The sequences come from PBMCs, collected on the day of the yellow fever booster vaccination. As DNA, the CDR3 is TGTGCCAGCAGCTTGGGGACAGGGCGCACCGGGGAGCTGTTTTTT. It translates to CASSLGTGRTGELFF.